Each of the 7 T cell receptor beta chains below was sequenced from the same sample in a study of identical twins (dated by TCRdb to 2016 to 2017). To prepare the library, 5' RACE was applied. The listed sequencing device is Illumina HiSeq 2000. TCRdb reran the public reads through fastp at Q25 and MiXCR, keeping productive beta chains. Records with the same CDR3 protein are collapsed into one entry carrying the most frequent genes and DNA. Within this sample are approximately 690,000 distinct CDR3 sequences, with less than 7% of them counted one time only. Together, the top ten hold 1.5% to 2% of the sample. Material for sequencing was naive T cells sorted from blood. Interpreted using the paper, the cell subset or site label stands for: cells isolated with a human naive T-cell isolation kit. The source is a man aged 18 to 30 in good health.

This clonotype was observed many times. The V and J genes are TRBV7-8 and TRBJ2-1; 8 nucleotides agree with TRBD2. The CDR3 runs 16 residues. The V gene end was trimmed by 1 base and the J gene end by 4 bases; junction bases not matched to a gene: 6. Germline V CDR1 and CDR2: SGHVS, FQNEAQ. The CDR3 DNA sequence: TGTGCCAGCAGCTTAGTGGGGGCTAGCGGGTACAATGAGCAGTTCTTC. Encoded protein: CASSLVGASGYNEQFF.

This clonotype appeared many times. The CDR3 bases are TGCGCCAGCAGCTTGGACGTAGGTTCCTCCTACGAGCAGTACTTC. Its protein is CASSLDVGSSYEQYF. This chain uses TRBV5-1 with TRBJ2-7; D is ambiguous. The CDR3 has 15 amino acids. Germline V gene sequence: CDR1 SGHRS, CDR2 YFSETQ. With 0 bases removed from V and 0 bases from J, the gap between germline ends came to 10 bases.

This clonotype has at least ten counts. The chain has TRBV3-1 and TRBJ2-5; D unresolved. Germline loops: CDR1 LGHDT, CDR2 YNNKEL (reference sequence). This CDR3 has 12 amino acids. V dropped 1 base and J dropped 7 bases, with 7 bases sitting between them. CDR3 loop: CASSQGRGTQYF. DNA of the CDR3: TGTGCCAGCAGCCAAGGGAGAGGGACCCAGTACTTC.

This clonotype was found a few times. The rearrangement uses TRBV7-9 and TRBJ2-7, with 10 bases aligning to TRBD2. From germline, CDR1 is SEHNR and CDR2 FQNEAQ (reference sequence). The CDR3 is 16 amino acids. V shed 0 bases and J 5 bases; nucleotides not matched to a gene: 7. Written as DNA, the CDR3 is TGTGCCAGCAGCTTAGCGGGGAGCGGGAGGGCCCACGAGCAGTACTTC. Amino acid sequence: CASSLAGSGRAHEQYF.

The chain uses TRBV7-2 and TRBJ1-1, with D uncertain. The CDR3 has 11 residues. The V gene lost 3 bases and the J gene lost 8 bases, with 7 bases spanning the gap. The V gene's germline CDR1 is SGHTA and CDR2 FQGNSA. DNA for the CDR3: TGTGCCAGCAGCTTTTTGGTGGAAGCTTTCTTT. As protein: CASSFLVEAFF.

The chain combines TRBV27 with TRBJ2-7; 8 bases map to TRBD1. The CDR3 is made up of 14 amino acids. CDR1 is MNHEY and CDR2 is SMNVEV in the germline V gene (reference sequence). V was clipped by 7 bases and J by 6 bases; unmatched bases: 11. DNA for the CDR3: TGTGCCAGCACCCGAACCGGGACAGGCAGCGAGCAGTACTTC. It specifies CASTRTGTGSEQYF.

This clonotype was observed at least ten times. The DNA for the CDR3 is TGCAGTGCTAGACATTTGGGCGGGATCTCCTACGAGCAGTACTTC. Translated: CSARHLGGISYEQYF. The rearrangement links TRBV20-1 to TRBJ2-7; D possibly corresponds to TRBD2 (6 bases). The CDR3 totals 15 residues. V dropped 2 bases and J dropped 0 bases, with 14 bases sitting between them. From germline, CDR1 is DFQATT and CDR2 SNEGSKA (reference sequence).